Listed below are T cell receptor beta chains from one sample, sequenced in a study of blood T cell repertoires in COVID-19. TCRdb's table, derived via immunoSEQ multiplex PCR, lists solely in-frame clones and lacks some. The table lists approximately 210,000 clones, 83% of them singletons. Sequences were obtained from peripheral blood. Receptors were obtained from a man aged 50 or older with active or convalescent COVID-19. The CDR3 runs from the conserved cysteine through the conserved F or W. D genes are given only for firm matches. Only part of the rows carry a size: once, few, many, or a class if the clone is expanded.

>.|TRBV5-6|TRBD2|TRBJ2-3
TGTGCCAGCAGCCGCACTAGCGGGGCTAGCACAGATACGCAGTATTTT
CASSRTSGASTDTQYF
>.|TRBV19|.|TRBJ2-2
TGTGCCAGTAGTCCCACCCGTACATCCGGGGAGCTGTTTTTT
CASSPTRTSGELFF
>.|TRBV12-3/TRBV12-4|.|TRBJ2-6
TGTGCCAGTTGTTCATCTGGGGCCAACGTCCTGACTTTC
CASCSSGANVLTF
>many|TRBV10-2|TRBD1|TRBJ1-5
TGCGCCAGCAGTGGGGGACAGGGTGGTGGAAGCAATCAGCCCCAGCATTTT
CASSGGQGGGSNQPQHF
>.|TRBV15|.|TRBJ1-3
TGTGCCACCAGCAGACGGGTGCCTGGAAACACCATATATTTT
CATSRRVPGNTIYF
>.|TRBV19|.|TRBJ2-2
TGTGCCACCGGAGGGCGCGGGGAGCTGTTTTTT
CATGGRGELFF
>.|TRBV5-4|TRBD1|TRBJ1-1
TGTGCCAGCAGAGCAGGGGGCGCGGGGGGGACTGAAGCTTTCTTT
CASRAGGAGGTEAFF
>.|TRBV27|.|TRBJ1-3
TGTGCCAGCAGGGAGAGCACTAGAAACACCATATATTTT
CASRESTRNTIYF
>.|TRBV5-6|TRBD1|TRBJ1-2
TGTGCCAGCAGCGTTCGACAGGGGGCGGTAAACTATGGCTACACCTTC
CASSVRQGAVNYGYTF
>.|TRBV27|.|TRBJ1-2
TGTGCCAGCAGTTTACGACAGAGCTATGGCTACACCTTC
CASSLRQSYGYTF
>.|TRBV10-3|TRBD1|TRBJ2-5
TGTGCCATCAGTGACCTTGACAGGGGAGAGACCCAGTACTTC
CAISDLDRGETQYF
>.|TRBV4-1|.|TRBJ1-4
TGCGCCAGCAGCCAACAGGGAAATAATGAAAAACTGTTTTTT
CASSQQGNNEKLFF
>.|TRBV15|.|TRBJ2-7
TGTGCCACCAGCAGAGTGGTGAGAAGCGAGCAGTACTTC
CATSRVVRSEQYF
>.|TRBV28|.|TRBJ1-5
TGTGCCAGCAGTTTACAGGGTAGGGGCAATCAGCCCCAGCATTTT
CASSLQGRGNQPQHF
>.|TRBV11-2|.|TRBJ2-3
TGTGCCAGCAGCCTCGTTACGGTCCGGGGCACAGATACGCAGTATTTT
CASSLVTVRGTDTQYF
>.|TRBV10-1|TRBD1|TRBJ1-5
TGCGCCAGCAGTGGGGGACAGGGAGATCAGCCCCAGCATTTT
CASSGGQGDQPQHF
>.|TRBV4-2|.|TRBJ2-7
TGTGCCAGCAGCCAGGTGTTCGGGGTTTCGCTCTACGAGCAGTACTTC
CASSQVFGVSLYEQYF